The clone carrying this T cell receptor beta chain was seen a few times. Antigen specificity is unknown. These data are taken from a study of CD8 T cells in ankylosing spondylitis. Germline CDR1 and CDR2: SGHTA and FQGNSA. This CDR3 has 14 amino acids. V shed 4 bases and J 8 bases; nucleotides not matched to a gene: 8. TCRdb recomputed calls from the 5' RACE reads with MiXCR, one row per CDR3 protein. In the table there are 800,000 to 900,000 distinct CDR3 sequences, roughly 10% of which are singletons. Study-wide points: A TCR beta motif of under 10 highly homologous variants appeared characteristic of ankylosing spondylitis blood.

The chain is built from TRBV7-2 and TRBJ2-7; 10 nucleotides align to TRBD2. The sample consisted of blood, either unsorted or a sorted T cell fraction (not recorded which). The receptor comes from a male donor with ankylosing spondylitis. CDR3 coding DNA: TGTGCCAGCAGCTCCCTAGCGGGAGTAGTCAAGCAGTACTTC. Residues: CASSSLAGVVKQYF.